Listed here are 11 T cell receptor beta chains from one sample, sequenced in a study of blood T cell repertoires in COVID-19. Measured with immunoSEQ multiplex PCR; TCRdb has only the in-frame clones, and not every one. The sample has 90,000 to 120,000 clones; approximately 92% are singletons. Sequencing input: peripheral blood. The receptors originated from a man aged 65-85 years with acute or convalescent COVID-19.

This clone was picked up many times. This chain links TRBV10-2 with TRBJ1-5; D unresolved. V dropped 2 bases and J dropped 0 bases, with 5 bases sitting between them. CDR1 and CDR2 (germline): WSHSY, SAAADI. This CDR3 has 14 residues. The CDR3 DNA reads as TGCGCCAGCAGTGAGCGGAGTAGCAATCAGCCCCAGCATTTT. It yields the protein CASSERSSNQPQHF.

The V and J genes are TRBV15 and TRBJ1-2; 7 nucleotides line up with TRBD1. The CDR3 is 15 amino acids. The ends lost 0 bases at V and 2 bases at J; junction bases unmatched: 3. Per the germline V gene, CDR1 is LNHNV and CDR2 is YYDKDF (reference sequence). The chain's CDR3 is CATSREMTGNYGYTF. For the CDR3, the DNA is TGTGCCACCAGCAGAGAAATGACAGGGAACTATGGCTACACCTTC.

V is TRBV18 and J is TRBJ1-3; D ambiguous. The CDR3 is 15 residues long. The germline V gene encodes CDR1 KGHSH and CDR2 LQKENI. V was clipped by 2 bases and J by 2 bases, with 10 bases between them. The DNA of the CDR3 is TGTGCCAGCTCACCAGAGACATTCACTGGAAACACCATATATTTT. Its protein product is CASSPETFTGNTIYF.

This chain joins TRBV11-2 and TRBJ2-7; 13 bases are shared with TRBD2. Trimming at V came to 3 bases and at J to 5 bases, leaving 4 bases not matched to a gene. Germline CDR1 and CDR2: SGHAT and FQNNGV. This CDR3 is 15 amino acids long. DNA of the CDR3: TGTGCCAGCAGCTTGGGGACTAGCGGGACAAACGAGCAGTACTTC. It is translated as CASSLGTSGTNEQYF.

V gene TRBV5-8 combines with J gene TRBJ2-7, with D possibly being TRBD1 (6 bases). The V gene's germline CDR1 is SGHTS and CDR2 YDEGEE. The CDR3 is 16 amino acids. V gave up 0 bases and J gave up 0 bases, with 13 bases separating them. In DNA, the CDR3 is TGTGCCAGCAGCTTGGGACAGGTCGCGGGCTCCTACGAGCAGTACTTC. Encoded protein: CASSLGQVAGSYEQYF.

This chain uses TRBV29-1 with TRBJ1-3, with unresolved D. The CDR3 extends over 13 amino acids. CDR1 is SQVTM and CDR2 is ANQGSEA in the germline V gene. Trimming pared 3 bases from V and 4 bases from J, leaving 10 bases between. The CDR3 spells CSVDGLLGNTIYF. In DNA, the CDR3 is TGCAGCGTTGACGGACTCTTAGGAAACACCATATATTTT.

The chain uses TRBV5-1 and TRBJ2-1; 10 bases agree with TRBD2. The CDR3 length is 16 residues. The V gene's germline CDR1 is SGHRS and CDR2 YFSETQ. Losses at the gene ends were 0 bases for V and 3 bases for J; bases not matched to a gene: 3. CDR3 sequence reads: CASSLGASGGYNEQFF. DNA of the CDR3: TGCGCCAGCAGCTTGGGGGCTAGCGGGGGCTACAATGAGCAGTTCTTC.

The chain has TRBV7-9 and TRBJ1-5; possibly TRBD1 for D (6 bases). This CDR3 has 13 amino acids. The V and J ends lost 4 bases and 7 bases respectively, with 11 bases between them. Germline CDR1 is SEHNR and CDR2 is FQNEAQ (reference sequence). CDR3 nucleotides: TGTGCCAGCAGCTCGGGACATCGACAGCCCCAGCATTTT. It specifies CASSSGHRQPQHF.

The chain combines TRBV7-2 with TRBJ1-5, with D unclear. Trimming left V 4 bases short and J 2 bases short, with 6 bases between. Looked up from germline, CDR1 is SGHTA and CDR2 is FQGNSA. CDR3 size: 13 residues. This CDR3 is CASSSRRNQPQHF. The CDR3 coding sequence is TGTGCCAGCAGCTCGAGGCGCAATCAGCCCCAGCATTTT. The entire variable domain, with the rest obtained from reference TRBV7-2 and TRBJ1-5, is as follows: GAGVSQSPSNKVTEKGKDVELRCDPISGHTALYWYRQSLGQGLEFLIYFQGNSAPDKSGLPSDRFSAERTGGSVSTLTIQRTQQEDSAVYLCASSSRRNQPQHFGDGTRLSIL.

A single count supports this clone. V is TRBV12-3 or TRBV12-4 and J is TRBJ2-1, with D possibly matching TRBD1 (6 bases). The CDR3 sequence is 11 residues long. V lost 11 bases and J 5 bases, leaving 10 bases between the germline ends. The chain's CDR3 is CAQGTHNEQFF. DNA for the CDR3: TGTGCCCAGGGGACCCACAATGAGCAGTTCTTC.

Here the CDR3 DNA reads TGTGCCAGCACCACTACAGGGGGCGCCGACTATGGCTACACCTTC. Its protein product is CASTTTGGADYGYTF. The gene calls are TRBV27 and TRBJ1-2; 9 bases are shared with TRBD1. CDR3 length: 15 residues. V was clipped by 7 bases and J by 3 bases; unmatched bases: 9. In germline, CDR1 is MNHEY, CDR2 SMNVEV (reference sequence).